The entry below describes one T cell receptor (beta chain). This sample is drawn from a study of blood T cell repertoires in COVID-19. Overall study context: T cells, B-cell-depleted T cells, or PBMCs provided the cDNA or gDNA that served as material.

The CDR3 has 14 residues. The germline CDR1 and CDR2 sequences are SNHLY and FYNNEI. V was pared by 9 bases and J by 5 bases, with 10 bases of the junction left unmatched. Under the authors' procedure: From reference gene primer amplification, estimates of nucleated cell counts were derived. Measured with immunoSEQ multiplex PCR; TCRdb has only the in-frame clones, and not every one. The V and J calls and the clone size are those of that table, but D and trimming were determined from the DNA. The table has hundreds of thousands of clones, around 84% seen once. This sequence originates from a human donor in a cohort sampled during active COVID-19. The V and J genes are TRBV2 and TRBJ1-5; TRBD1 agrees at 7 bases. Input material: peripheral blood. CDR3 region: CASQPGQSYQPQHF. CDR3 sequence (DNA): TGTGCCAGTCAACCGGGACAGAGTTATCAGCCCCAGCATTTT.